These 10 T cell receptor beta chains were all obtained from the same sample, sequenced in a study of regulatory T cells in long-lasting Graves disease. Time point: persistent/refractory GD, antithyroid drugs over 5 years with positive TRAb. From PBMCs, RNA was extracted and then used to make the TCR library. Construction of TCR beta libraries relied on iRepertoire HTBI primers and on Arm-PCR targeting CDR3 regions. TCRdb reanalysed the multiplex PCR reads using MiXCR and keeps one entry per CDR3 protein. The sample lists about 470,000 distinct CDR3 sequences; roughly 21% were seen once. The source material was peripheral blood mononuclear cells (PBMCs), sampled when the disease was refractory, from a patient treated with antithyroid drugs. All receptors derive from a female donor with Graves disease.

This clonotype was counted at least ten times. The chain uses TRBV28 and TRBJ1-1; unclear D gene. The CDR3 has 13 residues. V was clipped by 7 bases and J by 2 bases, with 11 bases between them. Germline V gene sequence: CDR1 MDHEN, CDR2 SYDVKM. DNA of the CDR3: TGTGCCAGCAAACGGTACCCTAACACTGAAGCTTTCTTT. This gives the protein CASKRYPNTEAFF. The full variable domain, its missing parts supplied by reference TRBV28 and TRBJ1-1, is DVKVTQSSRYLVKRTGEKVFLECVQDMDHENMFWYRQDPGLGLRLIYFSYDVKMKEKGDIPEGYSVSREKKERFSLILESASTNQTSMYLCASKRYPNTEAFFGQGTRLTVV.

This clonotype was found a few times. This chain uses TRBV24-1 with TRBJ2-7, with TRBD1 identical over 7 bases. The CDR3 contains 15 residues. Per germline, CDR1 KGHDR and CDR2 SFDVKD. Unmatched junction bases numbered 4, after V lost 2 bases and J lost 1 base. The CDR3 DNA reads as TGTGCCACCAGTGATTCCCGGGACAGTTCCTACGAGCAGTACTTC. Protein product: CATSDSRDSSYEQYF.

The gene calls are TRBV29-1 and TRBJ1-1; D not resolved. CDR3 length: 13 residues. Trimming cost V 6 bases and J 3 bases, with 14 bases left between them. CDR1 is SQVTM and CDR2 is ANQGSEA in the germline V gene. CDR3 in DNA: TGCAGCGTCGCGAGACCCTTGGACACTGAAGCTTTCTTT. Translation gives CSVARPLDTEAFF.

This clonotype was counted ten times or more. The chain joins TRBV18 to TRBJ1-2; 7 nucleotides align to TRBD1. Looked up from germline, CDR1 is KGHSH and CDR2 is LQKENI. The junction had 6 bases not matched to a gene; V was cut back by 8 bases and J by 3 bases. This CDR3 has 13 amino acids. The CDR3 bases are TGTGCCAGCAGCCCCGGGACAGACTATGGCTACACCTTC. It is translated as CASSPGTDYGYTF. Full variable domain (missing parts from reference TRBV18 and TRBJ1-2): NAGVMQNPRHLVRRRGQEARLRCSPMKGHSHVYWYRQLPEEGLKFMVYLQKENIIDESGMPKERFSAEFPKEGPSILRIQQVVRGDSAAYFCASSPGTDYGYTFGSGTRLTVV.

This clonotype was counted between two and nine times. The gene calls are TRBV5-1 and TRBJ1-1, with a possible D match to TRBD1 (5 bases). Looked up from germline, CDR1 is SGHRS and CDR2 is YFSETQ. This CDR3 spans 13 amino acids. Trimming stripped 1 base from V and 4 bases from J, with 8 bases between. The CDR3 nucleotides are TGCGCCAGCAGCTTGTGGGGGGGCACTGAAGCTTTCTTT. It encodes CASSLWGGTEAFF.

This clonotype has a count of ten or more. V and J are TRBV25-1 and TRBJ2-7; 7 nucleotides align to TRBD2. Germline values: CDR1 MGHDK, CDR2 SYGVNS. This CDR3 has 14 amino acids. V shed 2 bases, J shed 1 base, and the junction held 2 bases outside the gene matches. CDR3 residues: CASSEGGESYEQYF. The DNA for the CDR3 is TGTGCCAGCAGTGAAGGGGGGGAGTCCTACGAGCAGTACTTC.

This clonotype has just a few counts. This rearrangement joins TRBV30 to TRBJ2-5; D gene ambiguous. The CDR3 has 11 residues. CDR1 GTSNPN and CDR2 SVGIG come from the germline V gene (reference sequence). Trimming cost V 0 bases and J 5 bases, with 4 bases left between them. As DNA, the CDR3 is TGTGCCTGGAGTGTCATGGAGACCCAGTACTTC. It yields the protein CAWSVMETQYF.

This clonotype occurred many times. The chain carries TRBV6-5 and TRBJ2-5; D gene uncertain. Looked up from germline, CDR1 is MNHEY and CDR2 is SVGAGI. The germline V and J ends were trimmed by 2 bases and 7 bases, with 5 bases remaining between them. The CDR3 covers 11 residues. CDR3 coding DNA: TGTGCCAGCAGTTACGCTGGGACCCAGTACTTC. This sequence encodes CASSYAGTQYF.

The J gene is TRBJ2-3, the V gene TRBV12-3 or TRBV12-4; tentatively, D is TRBD1 (5 bases). The CDR3 runs to 16 residues. V lost 1 base to trimming and J lost 3 bases, with 14 bases between them. The CDR3 sequence: CASSLDLGLGTDTQYF. The CDR3 DNA follows: TGTGCCAGCAGTTTAGACTTGGGGCTTGGTACAGATACGCAGTATTTT.

This clonotype occurred a few times. The chain has TRBV20-1 and TRBJ2-7, with D possibly matching TRBD1 (6 bases). V lost 6 bases and J 4 bases, leaving 19 bases between the germline ends. Germline V CDR1 and CDR2: DFQATT, SNEGSKA (reference sequence). The CDR3 has 14 amino acids. This CDR3 reads CSAVLPGHKYEQYF. The CDR3, as DNA: TGCAGTGCCGTACTTCCGGGACATAAGTACGAGCAGTACTTC.